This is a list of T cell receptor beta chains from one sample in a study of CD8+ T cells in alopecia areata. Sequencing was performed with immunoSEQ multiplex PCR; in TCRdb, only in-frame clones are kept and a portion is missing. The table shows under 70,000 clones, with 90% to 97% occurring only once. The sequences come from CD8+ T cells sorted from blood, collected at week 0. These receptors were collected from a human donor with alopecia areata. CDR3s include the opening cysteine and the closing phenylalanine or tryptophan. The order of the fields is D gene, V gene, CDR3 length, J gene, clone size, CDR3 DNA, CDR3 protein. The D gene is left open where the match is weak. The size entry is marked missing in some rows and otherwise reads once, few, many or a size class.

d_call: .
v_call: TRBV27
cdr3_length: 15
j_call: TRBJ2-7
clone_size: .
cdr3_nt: TGTGCCAGCAGTCCCCCATCAGGGGTCTCCTACGAGCAGTACTTC
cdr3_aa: CASSPPSGVSYEQYF

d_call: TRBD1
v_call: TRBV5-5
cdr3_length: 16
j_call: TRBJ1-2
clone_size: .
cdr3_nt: TGTGCCAGCAGCTTAACCGGGACAGGGACTCACTATGGCTACACCTTC
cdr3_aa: CASSLTGTGTHYGYTF

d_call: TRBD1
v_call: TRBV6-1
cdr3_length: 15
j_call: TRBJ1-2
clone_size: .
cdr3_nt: TGTGCCAGCAGTGGCAACCAGGGGGCAAACTATGGCTACACCTTC
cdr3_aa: CASSGNQGANYGYTF

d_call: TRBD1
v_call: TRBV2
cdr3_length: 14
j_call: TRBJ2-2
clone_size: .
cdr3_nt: TGTGCCAGCAGCGGGGGACAGGGGGCCGGGGAGCTGTTTTTT
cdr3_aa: CASSGGQGAGELFF

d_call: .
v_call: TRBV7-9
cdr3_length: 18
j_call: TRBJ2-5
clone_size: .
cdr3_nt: TGTGCCAGCAGCTTAGGCACAGGCACTAGGGAGGAGCGTGAGACCCAGTACTTC
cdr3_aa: CASSLGTGTREERETQYF

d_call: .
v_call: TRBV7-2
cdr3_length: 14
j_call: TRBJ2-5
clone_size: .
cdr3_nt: TGTGCCAGCAGTCCCCCAGGGTGGGGAGAGACCCAGTACTTC
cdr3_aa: CASSPPGWGETQYF

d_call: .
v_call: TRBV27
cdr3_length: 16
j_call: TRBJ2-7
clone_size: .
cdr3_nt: TGTGCCAGCAGTTTGAATGGGGGCAGTCTTACCTACGAGCAGTACTTC
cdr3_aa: CASSLNGGSLTYEQYF

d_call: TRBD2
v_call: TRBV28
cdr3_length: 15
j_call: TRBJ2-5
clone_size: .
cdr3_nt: TGTGCCAGCAGTTCACTAGCGGGGAACCAAGAGACCCAGTACTTC
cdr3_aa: CASSSLAGNQETQYF

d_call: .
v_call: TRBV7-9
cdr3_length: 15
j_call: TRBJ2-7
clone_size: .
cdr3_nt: TGTGCCAGCAGCTCCCAGACAGGTCTTCCCTACGAGCAGTACTTC
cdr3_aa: CASSSQTGLPYEQYF

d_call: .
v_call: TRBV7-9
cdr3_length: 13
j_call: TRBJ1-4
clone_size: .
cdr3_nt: TGTGCCAGCAGCTTAGAGTGGTATGAAAAACTGTTTTTT
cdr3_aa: CASSLEWYEKLFF

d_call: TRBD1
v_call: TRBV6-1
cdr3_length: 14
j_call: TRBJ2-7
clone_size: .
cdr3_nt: TGTGCCAGCACTAACCGGGACAGAGCCTACGAGCAGTACTTC
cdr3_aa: CASTNRDRAYEQYF

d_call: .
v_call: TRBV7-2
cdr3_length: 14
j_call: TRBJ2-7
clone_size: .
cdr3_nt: TGTGCCAGCAGCCTCGGGACCCTCTCCTCCGAGCAGTACTTC
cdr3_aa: CASSLGTLSSEQYF

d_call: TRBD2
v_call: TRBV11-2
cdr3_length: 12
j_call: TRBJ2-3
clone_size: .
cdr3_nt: TGTGCCAGCAGCTTATACGGGGGGATGCAGTATTTT
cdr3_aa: CASSLYGGMQYF

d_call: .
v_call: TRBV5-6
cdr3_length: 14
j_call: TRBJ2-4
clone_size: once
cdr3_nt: TGTGCCAGCACCTCGTGGGTAGCCAAAAACATTCAGTACTTC
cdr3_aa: CASTSWVAKNIQYF

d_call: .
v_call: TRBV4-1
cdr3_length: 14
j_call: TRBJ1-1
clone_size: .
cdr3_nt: TGCGCCAGCAGCTATGACACCCTGAACACTGAAGCTTTCTTT
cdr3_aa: CASSYDTLNTEAFF

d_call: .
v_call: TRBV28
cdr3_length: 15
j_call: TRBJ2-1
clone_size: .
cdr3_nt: TGTGCCAGCAGTTTGCGGGGCTCGGACTACAATGAGCAGTTCTTC
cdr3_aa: CASSLRGSDYNEQFF